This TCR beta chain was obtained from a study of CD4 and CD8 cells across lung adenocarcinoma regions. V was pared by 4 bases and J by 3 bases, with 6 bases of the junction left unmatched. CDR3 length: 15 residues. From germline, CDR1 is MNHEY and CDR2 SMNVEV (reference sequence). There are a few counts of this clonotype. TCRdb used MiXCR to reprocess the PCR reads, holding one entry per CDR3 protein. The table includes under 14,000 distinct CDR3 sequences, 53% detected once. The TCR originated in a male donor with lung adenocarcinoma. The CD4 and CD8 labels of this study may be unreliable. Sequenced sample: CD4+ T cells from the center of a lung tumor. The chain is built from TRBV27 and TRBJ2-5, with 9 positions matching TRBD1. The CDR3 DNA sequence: TGTGCCAGCAGTTCGCTGGACAGGGGAAAAGAGACCCAGTACTTC. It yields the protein CASSSLDRGKETQYF.